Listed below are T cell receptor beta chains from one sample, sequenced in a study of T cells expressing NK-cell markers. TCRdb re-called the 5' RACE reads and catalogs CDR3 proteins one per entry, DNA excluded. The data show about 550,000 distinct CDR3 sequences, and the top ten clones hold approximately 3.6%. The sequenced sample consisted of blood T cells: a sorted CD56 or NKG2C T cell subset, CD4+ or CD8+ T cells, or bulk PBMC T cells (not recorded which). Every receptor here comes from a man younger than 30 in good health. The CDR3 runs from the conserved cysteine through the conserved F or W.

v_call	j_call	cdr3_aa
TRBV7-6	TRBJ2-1	CASSLSLDYNEQFF
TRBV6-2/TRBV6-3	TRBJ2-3	CASSRRTSGRADTQYF
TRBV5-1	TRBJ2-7	CASSLDQGAMSYEQYF
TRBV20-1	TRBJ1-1	CSASKRTEAFF
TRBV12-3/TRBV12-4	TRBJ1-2	CASSPTDRGDLYGYTF
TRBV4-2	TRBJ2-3	CASSQDKGLAGGGEADTQYF
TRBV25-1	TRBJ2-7	CASRRGLSYEQYF
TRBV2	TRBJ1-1	CASSDLLVRVEAFF
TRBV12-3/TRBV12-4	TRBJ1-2	CASSLISGGGLRGYTF
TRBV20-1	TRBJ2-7	CSAKGQGAREQYF
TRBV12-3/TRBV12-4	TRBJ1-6	CASSAGPDESPLHF
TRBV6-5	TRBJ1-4	CASSSLQGVSTNEKLFF
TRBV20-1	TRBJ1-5	CSARETGQGRQPQHF
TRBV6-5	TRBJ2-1	CASSYSRTSGSNEQFF
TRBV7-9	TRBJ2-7	CASSFDIGQGTPEQYF
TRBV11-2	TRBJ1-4	CASSPGGGEKLFF
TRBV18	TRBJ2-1	CASSPPSLAGGSRNEQFF
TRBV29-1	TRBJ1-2	CSVGSGVNYGYTF
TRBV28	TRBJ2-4	CASSLRGDKNIQYF
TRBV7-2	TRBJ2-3	CASSLAGGRAPHTQYF
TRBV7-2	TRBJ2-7	CASSLPGQGFNEQYF
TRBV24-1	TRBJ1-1	CATSDKERRGTEAFF
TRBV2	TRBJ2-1	CASSEPSGRAGQFF
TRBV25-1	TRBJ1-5	CASSGPGTPAGQPQHF
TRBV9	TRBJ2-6	CASRGQGSVGANVLTF
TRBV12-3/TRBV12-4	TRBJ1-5	CAIAEARDQPQHF
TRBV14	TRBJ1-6	CASSQFAGIESPLHF
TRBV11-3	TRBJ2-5	CASSLYGRTKETQYF
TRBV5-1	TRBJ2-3	CASSQTAEQYF
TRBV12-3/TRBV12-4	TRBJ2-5	CASSPGTSGRIQETQYF
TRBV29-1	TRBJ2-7	CSVRPSSSYEQYF
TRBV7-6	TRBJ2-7	CASSPWTSGNSYEQYF
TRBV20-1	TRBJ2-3	CSPILLAASTDTQYF
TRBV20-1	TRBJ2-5	CSARSITGVQETQYF
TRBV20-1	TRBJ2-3	CSARADTSRDTQYF
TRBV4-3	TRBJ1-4	CASSLEREKLFF
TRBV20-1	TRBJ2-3	CSATKNRGDTQYF
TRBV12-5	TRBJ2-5	CASGFSGETQYF
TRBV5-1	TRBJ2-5	CASRDVEETQYF
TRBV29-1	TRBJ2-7	CSASGGGGYEQYF
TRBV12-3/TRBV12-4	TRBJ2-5	CASSSRTSGLETQYF
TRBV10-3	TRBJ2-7	CAISVKGVYPEQYF
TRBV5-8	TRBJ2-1	CASRLPGLAGVDEQFF
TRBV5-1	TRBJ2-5	CASMRTGASETQYF
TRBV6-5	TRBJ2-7	CASSSGLTWEQYF
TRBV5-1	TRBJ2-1	CASSLFSGSASYNEQFF
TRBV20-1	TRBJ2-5	CSARDRPSGEPAPQYF
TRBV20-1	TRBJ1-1	CSVNRDKRAFF
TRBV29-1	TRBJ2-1	CSVPTSGPNEQFF
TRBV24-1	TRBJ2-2	CATSDFIDGTSNTGELFF
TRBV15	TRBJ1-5	CATSSLGGPNQPQHF
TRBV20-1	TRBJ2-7	CSARDRGRVYEQYF
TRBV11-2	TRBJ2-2	CASSSMTSGNTGELFF
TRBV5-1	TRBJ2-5	CASSLGGVQETQYF
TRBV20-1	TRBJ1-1	CSASVRGTNTEAFF